The entry below gives a single TCR beta chain sequence along with its context. Its antigen is currently unknown. Germline and junction disagree at one end, which may indicate a read error. The CDR3 extends over 14 amino acids. Germline V gene lookup returns CDR1 SGHRS and CDR2 YFSETQ. These data originate in a study of T-cell reconstitution after alpha-beta-depleted transplantation in children. General study points: Where some patients showed high TCRbeta diversity at day 60, it came from recipient T cells and thymic progenitors that had survived.

The TCRbeta library was prepared with unique molecular identifiers. MiXCR was run by TCRdb on the PCR reads, yielding one entry per CDR3 protein. Of approximately 80,000 distinct CDR3 sequences listed, roughly an eighth were seen once; the top ten hold 25% to 35%. This chain uses TRBV5-1 with TRBJ1-5; D is undetermined. The origin of this receptor is a male patient under 10 years old who had a stem cell transplant for acute lymphoblastic leukemia, so the T cells may come from the graft donor. Here the sequenced sample was PBMCs, mostly from graft donor cells, taken 180 days after TCRalphabeta/CD19-depleted stem cell transplant. CDR3 loop: CASSSEGGNQRQHF. The CDR3 nucleotides are TGCGCCAGCAGTTCCGAGGGCGGCAATCAGCGCCAGCATTTT.